This TCR beta chain was captured by sequencing in a study of post-analysis software for immune sequencing data. There are a few counts of this clonotype. The TCR beta cDNA libraries carried unique molecular identifiers. MiXCR was run by TCRdb on the PCR reads, yielding one entry per CDR3 protein. The data show hundreds of thousands of distinct CDR3 sequences, 45% seen once. This receptor was taken from a girl under 18 with multiple sclerosis. The sample consisted of blood.

The DNA of the CDR3 is TGCGCCAGCAGCTTGGCCTCTAGCGGGAGGAGGAGGACCTACAATGAGCAGTTCTTC. Translation gives CASSLASSGRRRTYNEQFF. The chain carries TRBV5-1 and TRBJ2-1; TRBD2 matches 11 bases. In germline, CDR1 is SGHRS, CDR2 YFSETQ. The V segment lost 0 bases and the J segment 2 bases; nucleotides outside the gene matches: 10. The CDR3 has 19 residues.